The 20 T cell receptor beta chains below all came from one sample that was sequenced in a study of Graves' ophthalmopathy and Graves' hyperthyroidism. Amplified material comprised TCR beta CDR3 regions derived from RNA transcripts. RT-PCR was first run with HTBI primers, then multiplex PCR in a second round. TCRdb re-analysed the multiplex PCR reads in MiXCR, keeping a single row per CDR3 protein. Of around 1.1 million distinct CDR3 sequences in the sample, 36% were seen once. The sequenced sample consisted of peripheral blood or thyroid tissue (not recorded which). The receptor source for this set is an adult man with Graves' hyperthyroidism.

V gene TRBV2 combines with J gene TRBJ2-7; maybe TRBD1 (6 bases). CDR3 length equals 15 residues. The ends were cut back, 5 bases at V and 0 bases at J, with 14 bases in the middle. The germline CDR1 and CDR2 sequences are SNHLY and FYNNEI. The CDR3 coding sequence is TGTGCCAGCAGTCCAACAGGGAATCCCTCCTACGAGCAGTACTTC. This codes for CASSPTGNPSYEQYF.

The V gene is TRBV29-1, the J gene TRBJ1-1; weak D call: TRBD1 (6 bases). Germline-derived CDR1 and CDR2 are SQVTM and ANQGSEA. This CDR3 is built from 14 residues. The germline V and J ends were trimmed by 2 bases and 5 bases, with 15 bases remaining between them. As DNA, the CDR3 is TGCAGCGTTGAATCGAGGGGGGCGAAGACTGAAGCTTTCTTT. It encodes CSVESRGAKTEAFF.

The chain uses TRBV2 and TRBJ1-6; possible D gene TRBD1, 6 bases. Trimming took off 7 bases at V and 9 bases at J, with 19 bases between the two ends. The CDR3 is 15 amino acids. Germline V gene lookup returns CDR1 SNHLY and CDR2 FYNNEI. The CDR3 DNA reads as TGTGCCAGCACCCTACAGACAGGCGATCGTTCACCCCTCCACTTT. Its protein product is CASTLQTGDRSPLHF.

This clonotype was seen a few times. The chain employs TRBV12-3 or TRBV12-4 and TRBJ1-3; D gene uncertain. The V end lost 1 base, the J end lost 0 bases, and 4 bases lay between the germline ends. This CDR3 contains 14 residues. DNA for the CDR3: TGTGCCAGCAGTTTAGTATTCTCTGGAAACACCATATATTTT. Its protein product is CASSLVFSGNTIYF.

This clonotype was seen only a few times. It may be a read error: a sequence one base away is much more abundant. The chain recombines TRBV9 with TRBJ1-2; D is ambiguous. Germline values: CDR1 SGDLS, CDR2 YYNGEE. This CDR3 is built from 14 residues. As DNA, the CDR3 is TGTGCCAGCAGCGATGGACGGGATTACTATGGCCACACCTTC. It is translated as CASSDGRDYYGHTF.

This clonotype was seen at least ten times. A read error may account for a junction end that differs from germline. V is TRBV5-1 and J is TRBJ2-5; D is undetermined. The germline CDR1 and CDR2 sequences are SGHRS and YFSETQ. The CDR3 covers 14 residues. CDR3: CASSLVADQETQYF. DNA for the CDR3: TGTGCCAGCAGTTTAGTGGCAGATCAAGAGACCCAGTACTTC.

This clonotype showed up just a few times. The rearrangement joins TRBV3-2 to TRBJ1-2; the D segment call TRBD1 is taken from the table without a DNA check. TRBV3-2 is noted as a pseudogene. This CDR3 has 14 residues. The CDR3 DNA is TGTGCCAGCAGCCAAGAAAGGGGAAGCTATGGCTACACCTTC. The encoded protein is CASSQERGSYGYTF.

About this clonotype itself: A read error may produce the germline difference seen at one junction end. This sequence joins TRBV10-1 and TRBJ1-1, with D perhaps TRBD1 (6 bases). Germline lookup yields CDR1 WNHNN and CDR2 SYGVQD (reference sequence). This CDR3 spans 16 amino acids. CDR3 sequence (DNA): TGTGCCAGCAGAGGGGGGGCCGCCGGGATGAACACTGAAGCTTTCTTT. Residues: CASRGGAAGMNTEAFF.

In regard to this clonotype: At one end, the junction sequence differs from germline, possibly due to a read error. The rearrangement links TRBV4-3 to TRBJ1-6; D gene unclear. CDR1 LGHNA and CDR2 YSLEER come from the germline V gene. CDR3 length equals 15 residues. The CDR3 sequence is CASSQASSYNSPPHF. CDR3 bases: TGCGCCAGCAGCCAAGCGAGCTCCTATAATTCACCCCCCCACTTT.

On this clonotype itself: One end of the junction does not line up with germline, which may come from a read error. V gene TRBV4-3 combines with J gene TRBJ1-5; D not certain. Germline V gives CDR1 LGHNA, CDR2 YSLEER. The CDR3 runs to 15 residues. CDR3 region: CSSSSRIYSNQPQHF. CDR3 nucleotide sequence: TGCTCCAGCAGCAGCCGGATCTATAGCAATCAGCCCCAGCATTTT.

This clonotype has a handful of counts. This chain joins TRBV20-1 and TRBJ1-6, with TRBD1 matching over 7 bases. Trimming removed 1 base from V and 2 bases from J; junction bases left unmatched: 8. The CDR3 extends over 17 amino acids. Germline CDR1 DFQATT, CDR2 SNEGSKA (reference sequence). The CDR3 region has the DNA TGCAGTGCTAGAGTTCCCAGGGGGAACCCCTATAATTCACCCCTCCACTTT. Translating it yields CSARVPRGNPYNSPLHF.

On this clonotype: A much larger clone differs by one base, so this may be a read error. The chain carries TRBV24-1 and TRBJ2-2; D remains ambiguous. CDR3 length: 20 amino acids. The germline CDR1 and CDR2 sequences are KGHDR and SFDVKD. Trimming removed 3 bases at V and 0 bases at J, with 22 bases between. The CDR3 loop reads CATSDPAVPRHGANTGELFF. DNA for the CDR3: TGTGCCACCAGTGATCCTGCGGTCCCTCGGCACGGCGCGAACACCGGGGAGCTGTTTTTT.

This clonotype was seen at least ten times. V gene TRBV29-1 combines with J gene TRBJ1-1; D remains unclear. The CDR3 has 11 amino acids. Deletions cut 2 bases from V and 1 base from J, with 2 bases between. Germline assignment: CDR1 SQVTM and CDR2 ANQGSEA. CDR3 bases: TGCAGCGTTGAACGGAACACTGAAGCTTTCTTT. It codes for CSVERNTEAFF.

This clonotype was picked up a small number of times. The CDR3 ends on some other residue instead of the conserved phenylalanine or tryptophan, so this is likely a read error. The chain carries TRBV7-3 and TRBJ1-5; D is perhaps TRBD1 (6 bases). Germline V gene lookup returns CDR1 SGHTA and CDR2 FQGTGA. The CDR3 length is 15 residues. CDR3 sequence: CASSLKGGGNQPQHS. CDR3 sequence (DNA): TGTGCCAGCAGTTTAAAAGGGGGGGGCAATCAGCCCCAGCATTCT.

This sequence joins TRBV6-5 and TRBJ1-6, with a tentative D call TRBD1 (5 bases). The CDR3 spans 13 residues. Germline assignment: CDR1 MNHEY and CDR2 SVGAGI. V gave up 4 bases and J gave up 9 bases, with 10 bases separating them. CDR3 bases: TGTGCCAGCAGTTCCCGGGACTCTTCACCCCTCCACTTT. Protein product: CASSSRDSSPLHF.

The CDR3 protein is CASLRQGGGYGYTF. As DNA, the CDR3 is TGTGCCTCTTTGAGACAGGGGGGAGGCTATGGCTACACCTTC. The chain is built from TRBV10-3 and TRBJ1-2, with 9 bases lining up with TRBD1. Looked up from germline, CDR1 is ENHRY and CDR2 is SYGVKD. The V segment lost 11 bases and the J segment 4 bases; nucleotides outside the gene matches: 11. This CDR3 has 14 amino acids.

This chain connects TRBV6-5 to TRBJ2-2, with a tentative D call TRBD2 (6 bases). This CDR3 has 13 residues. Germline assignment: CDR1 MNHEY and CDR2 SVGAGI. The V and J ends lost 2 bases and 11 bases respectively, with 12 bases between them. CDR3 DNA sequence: TGTGCCAGCAGTTACGGGTGGCGGGGAGAGCTGTTTTTT. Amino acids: CASSYGWRGELFF.

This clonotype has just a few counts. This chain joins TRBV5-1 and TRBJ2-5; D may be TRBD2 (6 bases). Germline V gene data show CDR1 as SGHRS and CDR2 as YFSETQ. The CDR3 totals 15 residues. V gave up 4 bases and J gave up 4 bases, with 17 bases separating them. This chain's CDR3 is CASSLGGASGETQYF. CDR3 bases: TGCGCCAGCAGCCTTGGCGGGGCATCGGGAGAGACCCAGTACTTC.

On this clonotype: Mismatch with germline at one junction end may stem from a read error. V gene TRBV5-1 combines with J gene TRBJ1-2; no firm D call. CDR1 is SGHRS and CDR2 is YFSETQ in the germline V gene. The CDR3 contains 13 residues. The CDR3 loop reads CASSHKTNYGHTF. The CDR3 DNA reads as TGCGCCAGCAGTCACAAAACTAACTATGGCCACACCTTC.

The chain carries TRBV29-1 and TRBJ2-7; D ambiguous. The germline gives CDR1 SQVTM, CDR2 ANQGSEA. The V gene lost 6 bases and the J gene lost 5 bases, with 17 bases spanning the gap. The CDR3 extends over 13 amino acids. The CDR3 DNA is TGCAGCGTGGGCGCCAGCAGCGAGAACGAGCAGTACTTC. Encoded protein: CSVGASSENEQYF.